This T cell receptor (beta chain) was recovered during a study of regulatory T cells in long-lasting Graves disease. Sample time point: newly diagnosed GD, antithyroid drugs for less than 3 months. Following extraction of RNA from PBMCs, that RNA was used to make the TCR library. The collection involved drawing 8 to 9 milliliters of peripheral blood into EDTA tubes. The authors built TCR beta libraries using iRepertoire HTBI primers and Arm-PCR of CDR3 regions. TCRdb re-analysed the multiplex PCR reads in MiXCR, keeping a single row per CDR3 protein. This sample carries 450,000 to 700,000 distinct CDR3 sequences, approximately 13% of them seen once, and the ten largest clones take roughly a tenth. This clonotype was counted ten times or more. Germline CDR1 SNHLY, CDR2 FYNNEI. This CDR3 contains 13 residues. V was cut by 0 bases and J by 2 bases, with 2 bases left in between. These data also formed part of another study, on T cells in Graves' hyperthyroidism and ophthalmopathy. According to that study: An absence of ophthalmopathy progression within 18 months meant stable Graves' hyperthyroidism. Not enrolled were patients with uncontrolled infection, other autoimmune disease, pregnancy or lactation. Peripheral blood also featured most of the thyroid clonotypes expanded above 0.001.

The sequence was collected from a man aged 25-40 years with Graves disease. The sample was peripheral blood mononuclear cells (PBMCs), taken at new diagnosis, from a patient treated with antithyroid drugs. The chain recombines TRBV2 with TRBJ1-5; D ambiguous. CDR3 sequence: CASSEAGNQPQHF. The CDR3 DNA reads TGTGCCAGCAGTGAAGCTGGCAATCAGCCCCAGCATTTT.